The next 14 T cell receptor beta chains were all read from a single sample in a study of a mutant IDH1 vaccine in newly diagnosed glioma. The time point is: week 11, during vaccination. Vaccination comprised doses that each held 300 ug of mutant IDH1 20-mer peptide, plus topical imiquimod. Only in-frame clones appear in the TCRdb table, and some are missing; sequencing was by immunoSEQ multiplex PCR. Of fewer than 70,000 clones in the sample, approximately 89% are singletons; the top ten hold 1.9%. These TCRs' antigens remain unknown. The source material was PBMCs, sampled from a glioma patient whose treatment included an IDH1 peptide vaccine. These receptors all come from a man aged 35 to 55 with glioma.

CDR3 amino acids: CASSSANEKLFF. In DNA form, the CDR3 reads TGTGCCAGCAGTTCCGCTAATGAAAAACTGTTTTTT. The chain recombines TRBV28 with TRBJ1-4; D remains unclear. Germline V gene data show CDR1 as MDHEN and CDR2 as SYDVKM. The V gene lost 4 bases and the J gene lost 3 bases, with 3 bases spanning the gap. The length of the CDR3 is 12 residues.

Here the CDR3 reads CASRLLAGGLGEQFF. CDR3 DNA: TGTGCCAGCAGACTACTAGCGGGGGGGCTAGGTGAGCAGTTCTTC. The chain combines TRBV2 with TRBJ2-1; 13 bases match TRBD2. V was clipped by 6 bases and J by 9 bases; unmatched bases: 8. The CDR3 consists of 15 residues. CDR1 is SNHLY and CDR2 is FYNNEI in the germline V gene. The whole variable domain, filled in from reference TRBV2 and TRBJ2-1, reads EPEVTQTPSHQVTQMGQEVILRCVPISNHLYFYWYRQILGQKVEFLVSFYNNEISEKSEIFDDQFSVERPDGSNFTLKIRSTKLEDSAMYFCASRLLAGGLGEQFFGPGTRLTVL.

DNA of the CDR3: TGTGCCAGCAGCCGGGACATTTTTAACTATGGCTACACCTTC. Translating gives CASSRDIFNYGYTF. This rearrangement joins TRBV28 to TRBJ1-2; the D gene is possibly TRBD1 (6 bases). CDR3 length: 14 residues. Trimming removed 6 bases from V and 1 base from J, with 12 bases in between. From germline, CDR1 is MDHEN and CDR2 SYDVKM.

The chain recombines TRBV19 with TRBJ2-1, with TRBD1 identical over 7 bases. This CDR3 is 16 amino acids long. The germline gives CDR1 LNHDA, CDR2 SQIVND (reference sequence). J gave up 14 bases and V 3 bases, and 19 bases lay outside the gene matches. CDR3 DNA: TGTGCCAGTAGTATTTTAACAGGGGCCGGCTACAGTTCCAAGTTCTTC. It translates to CASSILTGAGYSSKFF. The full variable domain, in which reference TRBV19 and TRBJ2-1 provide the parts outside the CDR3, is DGGITQSPKYLFRKEGQNVTLSCEQNLNHDAMYWYRQDPGQGLRLIYYSQIVNDFQKGDIAEGYSVSREKKESFPLTVTSAQKNPTAFYLCASSILTGAGYSSKFFGPGTRLTVL.

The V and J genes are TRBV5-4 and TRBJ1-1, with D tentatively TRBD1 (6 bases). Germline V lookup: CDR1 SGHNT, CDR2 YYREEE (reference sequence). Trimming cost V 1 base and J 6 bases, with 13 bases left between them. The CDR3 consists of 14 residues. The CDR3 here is CASSLWAGAPEAFF. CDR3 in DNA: TGTGCCAGCAGCTTGTGGGCAGGGGCCCCTGAAGCTTTCTTT.

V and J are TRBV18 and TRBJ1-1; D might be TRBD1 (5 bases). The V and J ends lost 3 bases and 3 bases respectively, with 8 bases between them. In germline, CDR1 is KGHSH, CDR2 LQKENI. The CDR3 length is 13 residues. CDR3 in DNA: TGTGCCAGCTCACCGGGGGGGGACACTGAAGCTTTCTTT. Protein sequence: CASSPGGDTEAFF. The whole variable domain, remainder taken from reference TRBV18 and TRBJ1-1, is NAGVMQNPRHLVRRRGQEARLRCSPMKGHSHVYWYRQLPEEGLKFMVYLQKENIIDESGMPKERFSAEFPKEGPSILRIQQVVRGDSAAYFCASSPGGDTEAFFGQGTRLTVV.

The CDR3 sequence: CASTTSGGYNEQFF. As DNA, the CDR3 is TGCGCCAGCACGACTAGCGGGGGGTACAATGAGCAGTTCTTC. The chain has TRBV5-1 and TRBJ2-1; 13 bases line up with TRBD2. The junction had 1 base not matched to a gene; V was cut back by 6 bases and J by 4 bases. Germline values: CDR1 SGHRS, CDR2 YFSETQ. CDR3 length: 14 amino acids.

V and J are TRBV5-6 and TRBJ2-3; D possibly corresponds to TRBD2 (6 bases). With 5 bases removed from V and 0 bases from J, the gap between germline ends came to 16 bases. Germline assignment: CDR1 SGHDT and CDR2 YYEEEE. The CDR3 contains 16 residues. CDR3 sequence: CASSFFSGSSTDTQYF. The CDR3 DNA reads TGTGCCAGCAGTTTTTTTAGCGGATCTAGCACAGATACGCAGTATTTT.

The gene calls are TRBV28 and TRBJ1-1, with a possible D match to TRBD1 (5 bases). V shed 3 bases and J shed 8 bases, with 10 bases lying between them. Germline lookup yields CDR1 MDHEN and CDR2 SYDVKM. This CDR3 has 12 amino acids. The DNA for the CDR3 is TGTGCCAGCAGTTTGGTATGGGGGGAAGCTTTCTTT. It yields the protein CASSLVWGEAFF.

CDR3 DNA: TGTGCCAGCAGTCCTGAAACAGACAATCAGCCCCAGCATTTT. Translating gives CASSPETDNQPQHF. The chain links TRBV28 to TRBJ1-5; D uncertain. The CDR3 totals 14 residues. Between the trimmed V and J ends, which lost 5 bases and 3 bases, there was a span of 11 bases. Germline V gene lookup returns CDR1 MDHEN and CDR2 SYDVKM. Supplemented by reference TRBV28 and TRBJ1-5, the full variable domain reads DVKVTQSSRYLVKRTGEKVFLECVQDMDHENMFWYRQDPGLGLRLIYFSYDVKMKEKGDIPEGYSVSREKKERFSLILESASTNQTSMYLCASSPETDNQPQHFGDGTRLSIL.

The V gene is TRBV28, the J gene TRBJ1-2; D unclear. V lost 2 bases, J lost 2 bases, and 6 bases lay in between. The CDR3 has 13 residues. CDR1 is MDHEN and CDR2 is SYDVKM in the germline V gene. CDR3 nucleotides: TGTGCCAGCAGTTTAGAGCCGAACTATGGCTACACCTTC. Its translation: CASSLEPNYGYTF.

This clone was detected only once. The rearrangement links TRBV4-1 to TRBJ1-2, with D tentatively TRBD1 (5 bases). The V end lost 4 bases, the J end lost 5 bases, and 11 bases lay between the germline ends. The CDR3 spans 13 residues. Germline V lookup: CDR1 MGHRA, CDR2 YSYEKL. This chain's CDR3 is CASSPYRGYGYTF. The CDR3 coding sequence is TGCGCCAGCAGCCCCTACCGGGGGTATGGCTACACCTTC.

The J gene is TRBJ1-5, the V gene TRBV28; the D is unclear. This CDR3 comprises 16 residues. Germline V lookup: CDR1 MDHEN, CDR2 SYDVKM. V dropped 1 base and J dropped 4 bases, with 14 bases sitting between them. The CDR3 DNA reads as TGTGCCAGCAGTTTATTGAGAGGGTACCTGAATCAGCCCCAGCATTTT. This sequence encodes CASSLLRGYLNQPQHF.

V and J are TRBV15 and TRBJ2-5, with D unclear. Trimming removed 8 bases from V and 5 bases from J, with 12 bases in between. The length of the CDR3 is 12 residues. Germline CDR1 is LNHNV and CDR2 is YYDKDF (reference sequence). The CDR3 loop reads CATDSAVETQYF. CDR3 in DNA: TGTGCCACCGACTCCGCCGTGGAGACCCAGTACTTC.